The 7 T cell receptor beta chains below come from one sample, sequenced in a study of T cells in Graves' hyperthyroidism and ophthalmopathy. TCR beta CDR3 region amplification was performed from RNA transcripts. The HTBI primer set served for first-round RT-PCR of the TCR CDR3. One entry per CDR3 protein results from TCRdb running MiXCR on the multiplex PCR reads. The sample contains around 240,000 distinct CDR3 sequences, more than 12% of which appear only once. Material for sequencing was blood. All receptors come from a woman between 40 and 55 years old with Graves' hyperthyroidism that later progressed to Graves' ophthalmopathy.

This clonotype was recorded at least ten times. CDR3 protein: CASSFAGGPVGELFF. Written as DNA, the CDR3 is TGTGCCAGCAGTTTCGCGGGAGGGCCCGTCGGGGAGCTGTTTTTT. The gene calls are TRBV27 and TRBJ2-2, with 9 bases lining up with TRBD2. This CDR3 region has 15 residues. Germline CDR1 and CDR2: MNHEY and SMNVEV (reference sequence). V dropped 3 bases and J dropped 7; count of bases not matched to a gene: 6.

This clonotype has ten or more counts. The rearrangement links TRBV29-1 to TRBJ2-5; D uncertain. CDR1 and CDR2 (germline): SQVTM, ANQGSEA. V dropped 4 bases and J dropped 5 bases, with 17 bases sitting between them. The CDR3 totals 14 residues. The CDR3 bases are TGCAGCGTTGCTCGGGCTAGTGTCTTGGAGACCCAGTACTTC. Its protein is CSVARASVLETQYF. The variable domain in full, with the rest retrieved from reference TRBV29-1 and TRBJ2-5, is SAVISQKPSRDICQRGTSLTIQCQVDSQVTMMFWYRQQPGQSLTLIATANQGSEATYESGFVIDKFPISRPNLTFSTLTVSNMSPEDSSIYLCSVARASVLETQYFGPGTRLLVL.

Comments on this clonotype: A much larger clone sits a single nucleotide away, making a read error possible. The chain employs TRBV10-3 and TRBJ2-2; a weak D match, TRBD2 (6 bases). Germline assignment: CDR1 ENHRY and CDR2 SYGVKD. This CDR3 spans 13 amino acids. The V gene lost 6 bases and the J gene lost 5 bases, with 10 bases spanning the gap. CDR3 loop: CAISGLITGELFF. The CDR3 DNA reads as TGTGCCATCAGCGGACTAATTACCGGGGAGCTGTTTTTT.

This clonotype was counted at least ten times. The CDR3: CASGSGTRKIPNTGELFF. CDR3 bases: TGTGCCAGCGGTAGCGGGACTCGTAAGATTCCTAACACCGGGGAGCTGTTTTTT. The V and J genes are TRBV12-3 or TRBV12-4 and TRBJ2-2; 8 nucleotides agree with TRBD2. V trimming: 8 bases; J trimming: 2 bases; junction bases outside the gene matches: 16. The CDR3 contains 18 residues.

Remarks on this clonotype: A much larger clone lies one base from this, so it may be a read error. The chain recombines TRBV28 with TRBJ2-7; D is perhaps TRBD2 (6 bases). The CDR3 length is 15 residues. Trimming removed 2 bases at V and 7 bases at J, with 18 bases between. In germline, CDR1 is MDHEN, CDR2 SYDVKM. CDR3: CASSLPLAPSKEQYF. CDR3 nucleotide sequence: TGTGCCAGCAGTTTACCACTAGCCCCTTCCAAAGAGCAGTACTTC.

This clonotype was detected many times. This sequence joins TRBV19 and TRBJ2-1; D is possibly TRBD1 (5 bases). The CDR3 totals 15 residues. V was clipped by 2 bases and J by 5 bases, with 13 bases between them. CDR1 is LNHDA, CDR2 SQIVND, per germline (reference sequence). Written as DNA, the CDR3 is TGTGCCAGTAGTATAACCCAATTGGGGCACAATGAGCAGTTCTTC. Residues: CASSITQLGHNEQFF. The full variable domain, its missing parts supplied by reference TRBV19 and TRBJ2-1, is DGGITQSPKYLFRKEGQNVTLSCEQNLNHDAMYWYRQDPGQGLRLIYYSQIVNDFQKGDIAEGYSVSREKKESFPLTVTSAQKNPTAFYLCASSITQLGHNEQFFGPGTRLTVL.

This clonotype was counted many times. Germline and junction disagree at one end, which may indicate a read error. V usage is TRBV7-9 and J usage is TRBJ2-1; 13 positions match TRBD2. This CDR3 region has 17 residues. Per the germline V gene, CDR1 is SEHNR and CDR2 is FQNEAQ (reference sequence). CDR3 sequence (DNA): TGCGCCAGCAGCCCAAAACGACTAGCGGGGGGTTTAAATGAGCAGTTCTTC. Its protein product is CASSPKRLAGGLNEQFF.